This T cell receptor (beta chain) was sequenced for a study of beta chain features in type 1 diabetes. This CDR3 contains 14 residues. CDR1 and CDR2 from the germline V gene are SGHRS and YFSETQ. This clone occurred a few times. Germline is not matched at one junction end, which may reflect a read error. The sample has other DNA sequences that encode this CDR3 too. Sequenced material consisted of expressed TCRB transcripts (all of the isolated RNA was reverse transcribed). Data came from immunoSEQ multiplex PCR; TCRdb stores just in-frame clones and leaves some out. The sample yields 130,000 or so clones, approximately 10% seen once.

The rearrangement links TRBV5-1 to TRBJ1-2; possible D gene TRBD1, 5 bases. Sequencing was performed on central memory CD4+ T cells from blood. The TCR originated in a woman aged 40-49 years in good health. CDR3 protein: CASSPGWTQEGYTF. The CDR3 region has the DNA TGTGCCAGCAGCCCTGGTTGGACACAAGAAGGCTACACCTTC.